The clone carrying this TCR beta chain has only a few counts. The sample originates from a study of T-cell reconstitution after alpha-beta-depleted transplantation in children. CDR3 size: 14 residues. The ends were cut back, 5 bases at V and 2 bases at J, with 13 bases in the middle. Unique molecular identifiers were built into the TCRbeta library. TCRdb analysed the PCR reads with MiXCR anew, one entry per CDR3 protein. The sample consists of some 400,000 distinct CDR3 sequences, 20% of them appearing once. This chain joins TRBV12-3 or TRBV12-4 and TRBJ2-7; TRBD1 is a possible D gene (5 bases). Sequenced here: PBMCs from the stem cell graft donor, sampled from the stem cell graft. This receptor was identified in a human donor who donated a stem cell graft to a child with acute myeloid leukemia. The CDR3 nucleotides are TGTGCCAGCAGTCGCCCGGACACGACCTACGAGCAGTACTTC. Its protein product is CASSRPDTTYEQYF.